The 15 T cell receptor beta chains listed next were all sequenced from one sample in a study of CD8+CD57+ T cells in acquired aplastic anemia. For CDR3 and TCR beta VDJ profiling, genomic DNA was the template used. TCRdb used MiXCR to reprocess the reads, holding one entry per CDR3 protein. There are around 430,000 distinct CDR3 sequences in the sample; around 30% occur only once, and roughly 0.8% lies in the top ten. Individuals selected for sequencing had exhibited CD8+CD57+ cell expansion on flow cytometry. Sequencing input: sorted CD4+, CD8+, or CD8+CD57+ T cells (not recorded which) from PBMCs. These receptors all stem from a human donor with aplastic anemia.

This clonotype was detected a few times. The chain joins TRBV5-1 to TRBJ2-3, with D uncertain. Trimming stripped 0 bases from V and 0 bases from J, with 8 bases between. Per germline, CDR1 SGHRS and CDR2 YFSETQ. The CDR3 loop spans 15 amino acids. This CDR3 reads CASSLEETSTDTQYF. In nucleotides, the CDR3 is TGCGCCAGCAGCTTGGAGGAAACTAGCACAGATACGCAGTATTTT. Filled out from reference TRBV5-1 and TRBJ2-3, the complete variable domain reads KAGVTQTPRYLIKTRGQQVTLSCSPISGHRSVSWYQQTPGQGLQFLFEYFSETQRNKGNFPGRFSGRQFSNSRSEMNVSTLELGDSALYLCASSLEETSTDTQYFGPGTRLTVL.

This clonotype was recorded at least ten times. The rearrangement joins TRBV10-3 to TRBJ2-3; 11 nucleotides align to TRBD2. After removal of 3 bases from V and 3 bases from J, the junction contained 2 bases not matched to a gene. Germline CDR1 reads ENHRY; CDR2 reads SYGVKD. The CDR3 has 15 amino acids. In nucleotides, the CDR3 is TGTGCCATCAGTGACTCTAGCGGGAGGACAGATACGCAGTATTTT. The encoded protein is CAISDSSGRTDTQYF.

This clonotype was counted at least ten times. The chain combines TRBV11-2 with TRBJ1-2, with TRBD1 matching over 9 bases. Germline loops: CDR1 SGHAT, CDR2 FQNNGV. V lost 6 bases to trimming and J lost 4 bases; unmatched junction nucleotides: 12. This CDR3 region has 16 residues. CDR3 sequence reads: CASRPRTGDLFYGYTF. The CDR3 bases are TGTGCCAGCAGGCCTCGGACAGGGGATCTTTTCTATGGCTACACCTTC.

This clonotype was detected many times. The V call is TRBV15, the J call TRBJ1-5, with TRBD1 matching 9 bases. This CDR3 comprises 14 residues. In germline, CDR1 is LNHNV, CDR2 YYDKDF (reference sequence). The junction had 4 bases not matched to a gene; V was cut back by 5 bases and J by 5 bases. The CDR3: CATSSDRGDQPQHF. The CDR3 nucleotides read TGTGCCACCAGCTCCGACAGGGGGGATCAGCCCCAGCATTTT.

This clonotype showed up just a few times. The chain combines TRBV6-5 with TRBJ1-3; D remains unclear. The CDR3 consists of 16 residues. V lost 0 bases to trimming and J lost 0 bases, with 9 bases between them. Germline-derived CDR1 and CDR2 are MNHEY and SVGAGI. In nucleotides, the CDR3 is TGTGCCAGCAGTTACTCCGAAGTCTACTCTGGAAACACCATATATTTT. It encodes CASSYSEVYSGNTIYF.

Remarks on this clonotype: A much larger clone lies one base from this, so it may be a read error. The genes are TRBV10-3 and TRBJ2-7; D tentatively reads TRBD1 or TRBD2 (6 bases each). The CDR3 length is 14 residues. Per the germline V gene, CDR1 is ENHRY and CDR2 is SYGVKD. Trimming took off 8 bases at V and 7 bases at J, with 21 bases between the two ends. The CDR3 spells CAIGNGMRDNEQYF. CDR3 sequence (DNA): TGTGCCATCGGTAATGGGATGCGGGACAATGAGCAGTACTTC.

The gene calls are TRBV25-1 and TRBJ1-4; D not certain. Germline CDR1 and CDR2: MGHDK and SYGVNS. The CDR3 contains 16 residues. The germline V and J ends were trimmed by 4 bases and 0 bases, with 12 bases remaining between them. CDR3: CASSVRAGATNEKLFF. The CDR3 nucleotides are TGTGCCAGCAGTGTTCGGGCTGGCGCAACTAATGAAAAACTGTTTTTT. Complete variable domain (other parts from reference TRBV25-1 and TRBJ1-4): EADIYQTPRYLVIGTGKKITLECSQTMGHDKMYWYQQDPGMELHLIHYSYGVNSTEKGDLSSESTVSRIRTEHFPLTLESARPSHTSQYLCASSVRAGATNEKLFFGSGTQLSVL.

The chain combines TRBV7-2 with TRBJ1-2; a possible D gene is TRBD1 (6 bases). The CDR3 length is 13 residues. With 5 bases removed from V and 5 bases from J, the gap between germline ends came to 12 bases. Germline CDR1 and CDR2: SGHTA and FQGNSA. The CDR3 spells CASSPDRRYGYTF. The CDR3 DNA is TGTGCCAGCAGCCCTGACAGGAGGTATGGCTACACCTTC. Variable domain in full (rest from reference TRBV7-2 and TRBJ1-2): GAGVSQSPSNKVTEKGKDVELRCDPISGHTALYWYRQSLGQGLEFLIYFQGNSAPDKSGLPSDRFSAERTGGSVSTLTIQRTQQEDSAVYLCASSPDRRYGYTFGSGTRLTVV.

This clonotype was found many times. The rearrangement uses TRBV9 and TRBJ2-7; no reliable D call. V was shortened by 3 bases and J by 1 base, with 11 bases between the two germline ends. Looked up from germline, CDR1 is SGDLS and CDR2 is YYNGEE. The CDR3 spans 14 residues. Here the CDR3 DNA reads TGTGCCAGCAGCGACGACTCCCCGTCCTACGAGCAGTACTTC. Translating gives CASSDDSPSYEQYF.

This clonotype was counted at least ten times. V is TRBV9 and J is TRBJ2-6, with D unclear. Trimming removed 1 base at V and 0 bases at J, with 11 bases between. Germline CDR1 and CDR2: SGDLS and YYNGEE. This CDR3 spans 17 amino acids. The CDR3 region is CASSVPPFISGANVLTF. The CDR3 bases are TGTGCCAGCAGCGTACCCCCCTTTATCTCTGGGGCCAACGTCCTGACTTTC. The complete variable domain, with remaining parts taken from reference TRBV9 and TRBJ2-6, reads DSGVTQTPKHLITATGQRVTLRCSPRSGDLSVYWYQQSLDQGLQFLIQYYNGEERAKGNILERFSAQQFPDLHSELNLSSLELGDSALYFCASSVPPFISGANVLTFGAGSRLTVL.

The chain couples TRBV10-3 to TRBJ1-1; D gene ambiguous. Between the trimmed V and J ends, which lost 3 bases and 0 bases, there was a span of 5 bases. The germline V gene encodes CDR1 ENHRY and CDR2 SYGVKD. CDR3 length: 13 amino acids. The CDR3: CAISDAVNTEAFF. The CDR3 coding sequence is TGTGCCATCAGTGACGCGGTGAACACTGAAGCTTTCTTT.

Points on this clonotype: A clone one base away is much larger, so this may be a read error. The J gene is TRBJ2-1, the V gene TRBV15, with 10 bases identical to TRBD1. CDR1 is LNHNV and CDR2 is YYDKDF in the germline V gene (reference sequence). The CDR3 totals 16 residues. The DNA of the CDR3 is TGTGCCACCGGCAGATCGGACAGGGGGATAAACAATGAGCAGTTCTTC. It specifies CATGRSDRGINNEQFF. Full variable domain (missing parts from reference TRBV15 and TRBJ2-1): DAMVIQNPRYQVTQFGKPVTLSCSQTLNHNVMYWYQQKSSQAPKLLFHYYDKDFNNEADTPDNFQSRRPNTSFCFLDIRSPGLGDTAMYLCATGRSDRGINNEQFFGPGTRLTVL.

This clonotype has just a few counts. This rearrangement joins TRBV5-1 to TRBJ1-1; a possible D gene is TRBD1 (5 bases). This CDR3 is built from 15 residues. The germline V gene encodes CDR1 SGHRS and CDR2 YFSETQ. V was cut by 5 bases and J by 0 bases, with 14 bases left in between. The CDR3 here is CASRPGGLLNTEAFF. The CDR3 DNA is TGCGCCAGCAGGCCGGGGGGACTTTTGAACACTGAAGCTTTCTTT.

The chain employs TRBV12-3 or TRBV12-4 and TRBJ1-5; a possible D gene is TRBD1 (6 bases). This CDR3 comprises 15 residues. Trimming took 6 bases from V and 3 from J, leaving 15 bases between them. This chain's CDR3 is CASSRTEGDNQPQHF. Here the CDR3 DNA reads TGTGCCAGCAGCCGGACAGAGGGGGACAATCAGCCCCAGCATTTT.

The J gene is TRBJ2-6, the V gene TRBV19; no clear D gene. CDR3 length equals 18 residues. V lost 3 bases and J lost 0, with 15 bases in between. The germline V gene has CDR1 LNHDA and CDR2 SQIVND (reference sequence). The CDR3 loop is CASSIRPGLCSGANVLTF. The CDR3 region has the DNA TGTGCCAGTAGTATCCGCCCCGGGCTGTGCTCTGGGGCCAACGTCCTGACTTTC. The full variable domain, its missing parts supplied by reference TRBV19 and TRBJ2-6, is DGGITQSPKYLFRKEGQNVTLSCEQNLNHDAMYWYRQDPGQGLRLIYYSQIVNDFQKGDIAEGYSVSREKKESFPLTVTSAQKNPTAFYLCASSIRPGLCSGANVLTFGAGSRLTVL.